A selection of T cell receptor beta chains follows, all from one sample in a study of blood T cells in healthy people across ages. In TCRdb, the 5' RACE reads were re-called with MiXCR into one record per CDR3 protein. The sample shows 650,000 to 1,000,000 distinct CDR3 sequences, about 34% of them seen only once. Sequences were obtained from blood. The receptors originated from a man between 18 and 29 years old in good health. Each CDR3 is given with its conserved first and last residue. Fields, in order: clone size, V gene, D gene, J gene, CDR3 protein, CDR3 DNA. A D gene is named only where the DNA matches it firmly. The size field is filled for only some rows; it gives once, few, many or a size class.

clone_size: NA
v_call: TRBV20-1
d_call: NA
j_call: TRBJ2-1
cdr3_aa: CSASPDYSYNEQFF
cdr3_nt: TGCAGTGCTAGTCCGGATTACTCCTACAATGAGCAGTTCTTC

clone_size: many
v_call: TRBV3-1
d_call: NA
j_call: TRBJ2-7
cdr3_aa: CASSQGGAYEQYF
cdr3_nt: TGTGCCAGCAGTCAAGGGGGGGCCTACGAGCAGTACTTC

clone_size: NA
v_call: TRBV7-3
d_call: NA
j_call: TRBJ2-5
cdr3_aa: CSSSLDRNQGTQYF
cdr3_nt: TGTTCCAGCAGCCTAGACAGGAATCAAGGGACCCAGTACTTC

clone_size: NA
v_call: TRBV6-2/TRBV6-3
d_call: NA
j_call: TRBJ2-3
cdr3_aa: CASSSLLAEITDTQYF
cdr3_nt: TGTGCCAGCAGCTCCTTATTAGCGGAGATCACAGATACGCAGTATTTT

clone_size: NA
v_call: TRBV7-9
d_call: NA
j_call: TRBJ2-5
cdr3_aa: CASSPQGTTQETQYF
cdr3_nt: TGTGCCAGCAGCCCCCAGGGGACTACCCAAGAGACCCAGTACTTC

clone_size: once
v_call: TRBV20-1
d_call: NA
j_call: TRBJ2-1
cdr3_aa: CSASILLGQFF
cdr3_nt: TGCAGTGCTAGCATTTTGCTTGGGCAGTTCTTC

clone_size: few
v_call: TRBV7-8
d_call: NA
j_call: TRBJ1-6
cdr3_aa: CASSSTGRNNSPLHF
cdr3_nt: TGTGCCAGCAGCTCGACTGGACGGAATAATTCACCCCTCCACTTT

clone_size: NA
v_call: TRBV20-1
d_call: TRBD1
j_call: TRBJ1-1
cdr3_aa: CSARAQGDTEAFF
cdr3_nt: TGCAGTGCTAGAGCTCAGGGGGACACTGAAGCTTTCTTT

clone_size: few
v_call: TRBV12-3/TRBV12-4
d_call: TRBD1
j_call: TRBJ1-1
cdr3_aa: CASGTGNTEAFF
cdr3_nt: TGTGCCAGCGGGACAGGGAACACTGAAGCTTTCTTT

clone_size: few
v_call: TRBV7-8
d_call: TRBD1
j_call: TRBJ2-5
cdr3_aa: CASSMDRDQETQYF
cdr3_nt: TGTGCCAGCAGCATGGACAGGGACCAAGAGACCCAGTACTTC

clone_size: NA
v_call: TRBV3-1
d_call: TRBD1
j_call: TRBJ1-4
cdr3_aa: CASSPPTGRNEKLFF
cdr3_nt: TGTGCCAGCAGCCCACCGACAGGGCGGAATGAAAAACTGTTTTTT

clone_size: many
v_call: TRBV5-1
d_call: NA
j_call: TRBJ1-4
cdr3_aa: CASSLEATRNEKLFF
cdr3_nt: TGCGCCAGCAGCTTGGAGGCCACCCGTAATGAAAAACTGTTTTTT

clone_size: few
v_call: TRBV4-3
d_call: NA
j_call: TRBJ1-5
cdr3_aa: CASSQVQGWPQHF
cdr3_nt: TGCGCCAGCAGCCAAGTACAGGGCTGGCCCCAGCATTTT

clone_size: few
v_call: TRBV12-3/TRBV12-4
d_call: NA
j_call: TRBJ2-7
cdr3_aa: CASSSLLSTRSMITEQYF
cdr3_nt: TGTGCCAGCAGTTCCCTACTCTCGACTAGGAGTATGATCACGGAGCAGTACTTC

clone_size: NA
v_call: TRBV29-1
d_call: NA
j_call: TRBJ2-5
cdr3_aa: CSVEKDRGEQYF
cdr3_nt: TGCAGCGTTGAGAAGGACAGAGGGGAGCAGTACTTC

clone_size: NA
v_call: TRBV5-1
d_call: TRBD1
j_call: TRBJ1-1
cdr3_aa: CASGLGATGIVGTEAFF
cdr3_nt: TGCGCCAGCGGCTTGGGGGCGACAGGGATCGTTGGAACTGAAGCTTTCTTT

clone_size: many
v_call: TRBV20-1
d_call: TRBD2
j_call: TRBJ2-1
cdr3_aa: CSADLAGGPNEQFF
cdr3_nt: TGCAGTGCCGATCTAGCGGGGGGGCCTAATGAGCAGTTCTTC